This TCR beta chain was profiled in a study of cytomegalovirus exposure and HLA in healthy donors. Study overall: An analysis done earlier identified more than 90 million unique TCR beta sequences from around 180 million T cells.

The CDR3 extends over 13 amino acids. The V and J ends lost 1 base and 7 bases, in that order; junction bases with no gene match: 5. Germline loops: CDR1 SGHRS, CDR2 YFSETQ. PCR was performed using 60 Vbeta and 13 Jbeta primers. TCRdb keeps only in-frame clones here, not all; method: immunoSEQ multiplex PCR. The profile shows tens of thousands of clones, around 84% of them singletons. The study sampled nominally healthy donors, though unrecorded immune exposures were likely. The chain couples TRBV5-1 to TRBJ2-7, with 7 bases fitting TRBD2. The sample comprised PBMCs. The TCR sequence derives from a human donor in good health. CDR3 sequence: CASSLLSGGEQYF. As DNA, the CDR3 is TGCGCCAGCAGCTTGCTCTCCGGGGGGGAGCAGTACTTC.